This TCR beta chain was sequenced for a study of T cell changes during pregnancy in multiple sclerosis. Repertoires were generated with immunoSEQ multiplex PCR, while TCRdb's copy carries only in-frame clones and drops some. The sample shows around 72,000 clones, 91% of them seen only once. CDR3 length: 16 amino acids. Deletions cut 4 bases from V and 2 bases from J, with 18 bases between. The germline V gene encodes CDR1 SGHRS and CDR2 YFSETQ. Here the sequenced sample was peripheral blood, taken in the third trimester of pregnancy. The receptor was isolated from a female donor in good health, enrolled as a control in a pregnancy study. The chain recombines TRBV5-1 with TRBJ1-2; the D is unclear. The CDR3 DNA follows: TGCGCCAGCAGCCCCGGACCGGGAAGTCTCAACTATGGCTACACCTTC. This sequence encodes CASSPGPGSLNYGYTF. Complete variable domain (other parts from reference TRBV5-1 and TRBJ1-2): KAGVTQTPRYLIKTRGQQVTLSCSPISGHRSVSWYQQTPGQGLQFLFEYFSETQRNKGNFPGRFSGRQFSNSRSEMNVSTLELGDSALYLCASSPGPGSLNYGYTFGSGTRLTVV.